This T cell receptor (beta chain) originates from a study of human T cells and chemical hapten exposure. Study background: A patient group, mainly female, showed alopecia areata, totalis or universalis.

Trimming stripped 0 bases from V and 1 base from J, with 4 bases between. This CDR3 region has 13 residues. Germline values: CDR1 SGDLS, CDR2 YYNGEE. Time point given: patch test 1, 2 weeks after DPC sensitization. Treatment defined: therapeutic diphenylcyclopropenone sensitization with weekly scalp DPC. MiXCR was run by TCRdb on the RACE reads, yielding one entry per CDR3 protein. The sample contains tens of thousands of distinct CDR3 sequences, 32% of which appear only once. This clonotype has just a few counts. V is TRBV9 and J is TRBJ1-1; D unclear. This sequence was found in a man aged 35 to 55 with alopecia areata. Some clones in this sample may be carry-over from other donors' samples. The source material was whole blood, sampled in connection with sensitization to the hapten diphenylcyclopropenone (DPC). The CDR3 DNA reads TGTGCCAGCAGCGTAGAAGGGAACACTGAAGCTTTCTTT. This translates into CASSVEGNTEAFF.